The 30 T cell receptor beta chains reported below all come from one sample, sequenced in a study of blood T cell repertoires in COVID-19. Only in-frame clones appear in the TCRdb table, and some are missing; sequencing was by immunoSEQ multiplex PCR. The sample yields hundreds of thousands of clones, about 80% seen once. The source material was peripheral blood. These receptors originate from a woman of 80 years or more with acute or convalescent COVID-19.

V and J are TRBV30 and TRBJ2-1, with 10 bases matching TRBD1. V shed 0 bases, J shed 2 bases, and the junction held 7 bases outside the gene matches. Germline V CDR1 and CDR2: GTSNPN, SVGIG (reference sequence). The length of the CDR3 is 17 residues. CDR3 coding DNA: TGTGCCTGGAGTGTAATGGGGGACAGGGGTCCCTACAATGAGCAGTTCTTC. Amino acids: CAWSVMGDRGPYNEQFF.

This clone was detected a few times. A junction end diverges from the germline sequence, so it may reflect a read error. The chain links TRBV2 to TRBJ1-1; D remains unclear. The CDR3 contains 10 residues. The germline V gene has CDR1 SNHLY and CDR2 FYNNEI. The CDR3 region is CASSEGPPRF. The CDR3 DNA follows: TGTGCCAGCAGTGAAGGGCCCCCGCGGTTT.

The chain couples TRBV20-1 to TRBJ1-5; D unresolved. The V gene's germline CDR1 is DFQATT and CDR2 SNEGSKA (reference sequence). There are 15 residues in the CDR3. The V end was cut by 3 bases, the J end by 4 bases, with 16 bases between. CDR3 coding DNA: TGCAGTGCTAGTAGGCGGGGATGGGGAAATCAGCCCCAGCATTTT. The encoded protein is CSASRRGWGNQPQHF.

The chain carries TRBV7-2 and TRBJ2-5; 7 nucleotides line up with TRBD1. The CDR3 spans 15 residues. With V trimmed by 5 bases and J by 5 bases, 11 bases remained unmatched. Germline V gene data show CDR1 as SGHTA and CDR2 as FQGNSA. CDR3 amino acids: CASSPLDRVGETQYF. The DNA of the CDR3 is TGTGCCAGCAGCCCCCTAGACAGGGTTGGGGAGACCCAGTACTTC.

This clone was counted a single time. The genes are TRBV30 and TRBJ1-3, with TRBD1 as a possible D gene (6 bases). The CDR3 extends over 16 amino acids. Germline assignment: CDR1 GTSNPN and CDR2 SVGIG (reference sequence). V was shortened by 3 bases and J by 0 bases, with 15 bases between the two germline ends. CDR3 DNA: TGTGCCTGGAGCACAGGGAGCCCCGGCTCTGGAAACACCATATATTTT. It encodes CAWSTGSPGSGNTIYF. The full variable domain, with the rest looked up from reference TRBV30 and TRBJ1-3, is SQTIHQWPATLVQPVGSPLSLECTVEGTSNPNLYWYRQAAGRGLQLLFYSVGIGQISSEVPQNLSASRPQDRQFILSSKKLLLSDSGFYLCAWSTGSPGSGNTIYFGEGSWLTVV.

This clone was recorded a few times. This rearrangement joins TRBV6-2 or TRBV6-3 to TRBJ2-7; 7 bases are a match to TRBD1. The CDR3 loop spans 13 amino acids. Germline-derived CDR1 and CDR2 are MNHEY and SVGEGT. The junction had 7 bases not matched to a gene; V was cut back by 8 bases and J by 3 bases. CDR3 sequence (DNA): TGTGCCAGCCGCCTAGCAGGGGGCTACGAGCAGTACTTC. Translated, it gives CASRLAGGYEQYF.

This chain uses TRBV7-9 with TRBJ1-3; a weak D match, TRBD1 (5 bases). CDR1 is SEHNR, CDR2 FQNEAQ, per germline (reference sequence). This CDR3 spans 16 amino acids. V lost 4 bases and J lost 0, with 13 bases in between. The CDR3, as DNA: TGTGCCAGCAGCTCCCGGCCGGGGGACTCTGGAAACACCATATATTTT. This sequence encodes CASSSRPGDSGNTIYF.

The CDR3 coding sequence is TGTGCCAGCAGAGCGTATAACTATGGCTACACCTTC. Translated: CASRAYNYGYTF. V gene TRBV2 combines with J gene TRBJ1-2; D not resolved. The CDR3 spans 12 residues. Trimming shortened V by 6 bases and J by 1 base, and 6 bases separated the two germline ends. CDR1 is SNHLY, CDR2 FYNNEI, per germline. Filled out from reference TRBV2 and TRBJ1-2, the complete variable domain reads EPEVTQTPSHQVTQMGQEVILRCVPISNHLYFYWYRQILGQKVEFLVSFYNNEISEKSEIFDDQFSVERPDGSNFTLKIRSTKLEDSAMYFCASRAYNYGYTFGSGTRLTVV.

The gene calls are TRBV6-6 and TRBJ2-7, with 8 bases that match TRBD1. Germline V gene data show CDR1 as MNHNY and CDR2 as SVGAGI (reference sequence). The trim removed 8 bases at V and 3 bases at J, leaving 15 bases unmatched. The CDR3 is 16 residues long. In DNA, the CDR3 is TGTGCCAGCTCCCCTGGAAACAGGGGGGCGGGCTACGAGCAGTACTTC. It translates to CASSPGNRGAGYEQYF.

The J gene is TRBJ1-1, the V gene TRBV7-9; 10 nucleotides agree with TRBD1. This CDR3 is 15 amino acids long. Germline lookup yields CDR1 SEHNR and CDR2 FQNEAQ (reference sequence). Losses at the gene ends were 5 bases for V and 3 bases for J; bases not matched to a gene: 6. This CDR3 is CASSPWDRGHTEAFF. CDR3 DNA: TGTGCCAGCAGCCCCTGGGACAGGGGCCACACTGAAGCTTTCTTT. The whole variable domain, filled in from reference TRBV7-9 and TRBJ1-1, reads DTGVSQNPRHKITKRGQNVTFRCDPISEHNRLYWYRQTLGQGPEFLTYFQNEAQLEKSRLLSDRFSAERPKGSFSTLEIQRTEQGDSAMYLCASSPWDRGHTEAFFGQGTRLTVV.

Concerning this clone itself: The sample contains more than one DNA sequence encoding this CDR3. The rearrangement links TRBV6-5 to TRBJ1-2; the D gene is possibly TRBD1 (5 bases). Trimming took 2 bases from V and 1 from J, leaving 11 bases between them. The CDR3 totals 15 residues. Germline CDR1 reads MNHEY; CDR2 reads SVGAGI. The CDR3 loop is CASSYGGDLNYGYTF. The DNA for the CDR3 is TGTGCCAGCAGTTACGGGGGGGACCTTAACTATGGCTACACCTTC.

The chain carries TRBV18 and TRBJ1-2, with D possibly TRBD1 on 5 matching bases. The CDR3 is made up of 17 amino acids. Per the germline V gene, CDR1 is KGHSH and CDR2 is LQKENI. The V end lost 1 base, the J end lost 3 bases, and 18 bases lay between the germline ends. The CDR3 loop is CASSPRSVAGPDYGYTF. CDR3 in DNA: TGTGCCAGCTCACCACGAAGCGTAGCAGGGCCGGACTATGGCTACACCTTC.

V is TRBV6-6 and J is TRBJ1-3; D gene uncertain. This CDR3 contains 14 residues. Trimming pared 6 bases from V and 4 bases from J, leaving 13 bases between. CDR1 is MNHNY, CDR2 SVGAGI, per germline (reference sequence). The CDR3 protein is CASSNRGGGNTIYF. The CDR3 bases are TGTGCCAGCAGCAATCGAGGAGGAGGAAACACCATATATTTT.

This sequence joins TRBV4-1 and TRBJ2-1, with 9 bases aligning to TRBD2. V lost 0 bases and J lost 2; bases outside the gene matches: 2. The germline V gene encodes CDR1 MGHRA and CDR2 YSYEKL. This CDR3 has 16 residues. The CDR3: CASSQDQRGAYNEQFF. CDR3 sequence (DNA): TGCGCCAGCAGCCAAGATCAGCGGGGGGCCTACAATGAGCAGTTCTTC.

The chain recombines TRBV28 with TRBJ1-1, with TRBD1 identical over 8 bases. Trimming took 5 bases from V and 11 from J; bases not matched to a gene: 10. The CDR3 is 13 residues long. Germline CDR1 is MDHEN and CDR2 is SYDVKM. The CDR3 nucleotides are TGTGCCAGCAGTCCTACGGACAGGGTACGGGCTTTCTTT. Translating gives CASSPTDRVRAFF.

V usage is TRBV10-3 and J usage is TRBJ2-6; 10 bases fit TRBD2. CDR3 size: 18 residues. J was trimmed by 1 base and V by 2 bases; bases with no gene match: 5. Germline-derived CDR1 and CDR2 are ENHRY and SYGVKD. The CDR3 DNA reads TGTGCCATCAGTGAGGTAGCGGGGGGTCCTTCTGGGGCCAACGTCCTGACTTTC. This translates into CAISEVAGGPSGANVLTF.

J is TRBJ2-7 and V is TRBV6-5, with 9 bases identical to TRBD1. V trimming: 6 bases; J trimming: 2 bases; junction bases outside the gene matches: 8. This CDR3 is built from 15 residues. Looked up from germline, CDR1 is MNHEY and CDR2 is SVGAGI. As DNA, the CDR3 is TGTGCCAGCAGCGTCTCGACAGGGGGGGCCTACGAGCAGTACTTC. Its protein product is CASSVSTGGAYEQYF.

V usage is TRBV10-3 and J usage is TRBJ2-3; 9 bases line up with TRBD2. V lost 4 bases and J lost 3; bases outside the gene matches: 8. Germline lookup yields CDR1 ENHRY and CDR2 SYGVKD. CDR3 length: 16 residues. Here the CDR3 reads CAISGLRGGRTDTQYF. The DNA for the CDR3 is TGTGCCATCAGTGGTCTGCGGGGGGGAAGGACAGATACGCAGTATTTT.

The CDR3 bases are TGTGCCAGCAGCTTAAGCCGGAGCTCTGGAAACACCATATATTTT. This encodes CASSLSRSSGNTIYF. V and J are TRBV7-2 and TRBJ1-3; unclear D gene. V dropped 2 bases and J dropped 0 bases, with 8 bases sitting between them. Germline lookup yields CDR1 SGHTA and CDR2 FQGNSA. This CDR3 is built from 15 residues.

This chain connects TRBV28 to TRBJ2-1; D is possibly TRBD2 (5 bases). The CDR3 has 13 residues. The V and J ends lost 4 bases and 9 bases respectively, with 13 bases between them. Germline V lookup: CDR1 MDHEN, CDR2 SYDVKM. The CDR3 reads CASSYLPRGEQFF. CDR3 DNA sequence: TGTGCCAGCAGTTATCTGCCCCGGGGTGAGCAGTTCTTC.

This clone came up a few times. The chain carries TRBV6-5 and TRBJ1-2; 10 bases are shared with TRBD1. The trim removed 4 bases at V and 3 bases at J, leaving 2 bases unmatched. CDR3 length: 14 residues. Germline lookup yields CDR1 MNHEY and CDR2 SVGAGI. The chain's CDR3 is CASSSGTGDYGYTF. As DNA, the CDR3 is TGTGCCAGCAGTTCGGGGACAGGGGACTATGGCTACACCTTC.

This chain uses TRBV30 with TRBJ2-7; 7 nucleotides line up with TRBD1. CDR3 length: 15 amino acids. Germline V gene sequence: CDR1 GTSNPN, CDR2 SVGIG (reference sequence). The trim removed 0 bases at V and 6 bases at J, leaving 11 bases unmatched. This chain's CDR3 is CAWSVKGAVIREQYF. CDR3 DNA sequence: TGTGCCTGGAGTGTAAAGGGGGCGGTGATCCGCGAGCAGTACTTC.

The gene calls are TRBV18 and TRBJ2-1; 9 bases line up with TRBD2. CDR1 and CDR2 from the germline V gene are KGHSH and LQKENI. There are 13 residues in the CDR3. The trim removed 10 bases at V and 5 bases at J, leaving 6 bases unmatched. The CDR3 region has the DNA TGTGCCACCGCTAGCGGGAACAACAATGAGCAGTTCTTC. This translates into CATASGNNNEQFF.

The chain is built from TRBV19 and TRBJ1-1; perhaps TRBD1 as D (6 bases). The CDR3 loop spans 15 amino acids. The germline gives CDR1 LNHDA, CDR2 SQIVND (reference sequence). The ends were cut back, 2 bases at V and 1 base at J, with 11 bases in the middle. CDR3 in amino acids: CASSISGQTNTEAFF. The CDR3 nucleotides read TGTGCCAGTAGTATATCAGGACAGACGAACACTGAAGCTTTCTTT.

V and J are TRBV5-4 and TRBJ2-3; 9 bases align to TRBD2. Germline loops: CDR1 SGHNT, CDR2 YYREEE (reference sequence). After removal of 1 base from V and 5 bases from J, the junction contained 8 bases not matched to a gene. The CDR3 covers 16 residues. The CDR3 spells CASSLRTSGSLDTQYF. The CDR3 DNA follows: TGTGCCAGCAGCTTGAGAACTAGCGGGTCTTTAGATACGCAGTATTTT.

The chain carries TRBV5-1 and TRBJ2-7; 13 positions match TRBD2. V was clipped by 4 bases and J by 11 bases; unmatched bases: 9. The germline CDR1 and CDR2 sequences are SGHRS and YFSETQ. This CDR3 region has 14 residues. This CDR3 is CASSLGTSGVTEYF. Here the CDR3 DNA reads TGCGCCAGCAGCCTAGGGACTAGCGGGGTTACGGAGTACTTC.

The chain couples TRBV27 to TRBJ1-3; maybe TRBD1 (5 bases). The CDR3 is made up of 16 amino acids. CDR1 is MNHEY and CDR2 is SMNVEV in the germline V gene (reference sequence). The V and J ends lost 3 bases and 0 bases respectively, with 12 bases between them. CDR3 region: CASSLGPFFSGNTIYF. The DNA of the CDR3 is TGTGCCAGCAGTTTGGGGCCTTTTTTCTCTGGAAACACCATATATTTT.

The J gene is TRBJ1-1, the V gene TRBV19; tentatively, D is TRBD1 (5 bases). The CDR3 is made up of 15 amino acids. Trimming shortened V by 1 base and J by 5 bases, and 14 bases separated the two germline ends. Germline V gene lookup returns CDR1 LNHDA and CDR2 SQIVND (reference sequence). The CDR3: CASSIGGGRGTEAFF. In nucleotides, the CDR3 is TGTGCCAGTAGTATAGGGGGGGGTAGAGGAACTGAAGCTTTCTTT.

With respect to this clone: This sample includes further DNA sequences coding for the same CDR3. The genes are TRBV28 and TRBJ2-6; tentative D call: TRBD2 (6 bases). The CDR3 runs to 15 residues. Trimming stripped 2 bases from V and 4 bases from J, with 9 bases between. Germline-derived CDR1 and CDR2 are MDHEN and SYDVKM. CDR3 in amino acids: CASSLGGAGANVLTF. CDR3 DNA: TGTGCCAGCAGTTTAGGAGGGGCCGGGGCCAACGTCCTGACTTTC.

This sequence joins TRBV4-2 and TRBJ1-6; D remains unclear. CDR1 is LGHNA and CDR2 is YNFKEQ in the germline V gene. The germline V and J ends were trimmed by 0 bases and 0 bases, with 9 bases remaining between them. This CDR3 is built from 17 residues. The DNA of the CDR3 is TGTGCCAGCAGCCAAGATGTTGATAGCTCCTATAATTCACCCCTCCACTTT. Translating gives CASSQDVDSSYNSPLHF.